These 26 T cell receptor beta chains came from one sample sequenced in a study of PD-L1 blockade in urothelial cancer. The method was immunoSEQ multiplex PCR; TCRdb's version includes in-frame clones alone and lacks a portion of them. The table shows 29,000 or so clones, with over 75% occurring only once. Sequenced material: PBMCs, taken around atezolizumab (anti-PD-L1) treatment. Receptor source: a man aged 45-65 years with urothelial cancer.

This clone was seen a handful of times. J is TRBJ2-5 and V is TRBV9; perhaps TRBD1 as D (5 bases). This CDR3 contains 14 residues. The germline CDR1 and CDR2 sequences are SGDLS and YYNGEE. V dropped 1 base and J dropped 4 bases, with 11 bases sitting between them. This chain's CDR3 is CASSVTQGGETQYF. CDR3 DNA sequence: TGTGCCAGCAGCGTAACGCAGGGCGGAGAGACCCAGTACTTC.

The count of this clone is one. The chain is built from TRBV19 and TRBJ2-1; 9 bases align to TRBD2. The CDR3 is 14 amino acids. Germline V lookup: CDR1 LNHDA, CDR2 SQIVND (reference sequence). V was pared by 7 bases and J by 4 bases, with 5 bases of the junction left unmatched. The CDR3 DNA sequence: TGTGCCAGTAAGTCTAGCGGGGATTACAATGAGCAGTTCTTC. As protein: CASKSSGDYNEQFF.

This chain links TRBV14 with TRBJ2-7; 7 bases fit TRBD1. CDR3 size: 14 residues. In germline, CDR1 is SGHDN, CDR2 FVKESK. J was trimmed by 4 bases and V by 2 bases; bases with no gene match: 5. The CDR3 region has the DNA TGTGCCAGCAGCCAATTCGCAGGGGGTTACGAGCAGTACTTC. This translates into CASSQFAGGYEQYF.

The chain couples TRBV23-1 to TRBJ1-4; tentatively, D is TRBD1 (5 bases). TRBV23-1 is an ORF; its function is uncertain. This CDR3 region has 14 residues. The V gene lost 6 bases and the J gene lost 8 bases, with 16 bases spanning the gap. The CDR3 sequence is CASRNDGAQEKLFF. The CDR3 DNA follows: TGCGCCAGCAGAAACGATGGGGCGCAGGAAAAACTGTTTTTT.

The chain links TRBV28 to TRBJ2-1; possibly TRBD1 for D (6 bases). Germline V gene data show CDR1 as MDHEN and CDR2 as SYDVKM. The V and J ends lost 3 bases and 12 bases respectively, with 15 bases between them. The length of the CDR3 is 13 residues. CDR3 region: CASSLLQGQGQFF. Written as DNA, the CDR3 is TGTGCCAGCAGTTTGCTACAGGGTCAGGGGCAGTTCTTC.

The CDR3 coding sequence is TGTGCCAGCAGCTTAAGACTAGCGGGAGGCAATGAGCAGTTCTTC. Its translation is CASSLRLAGGNEQFF. The chain carries TRBV7-9 and TRBJ2-1, with 13 nucleotides matching TRBD2. The length of the CDR3 is 15 residues. Germline values: CDR1 SEHNR, CDR2 FQNEAQ (reference sequence). V lost 2 bases and J lost 6; bases outside the gene matches: 1.

V gene TRBV7-2 combines with J gene TRBJ2-3, with TRBD2 matching over 9 bases. The CDR3 consists of 17 residues. The V and J ends lost 1 base and 5 bases, in that order; junction bases with no gene match: 10. Germline values: CDR1 SGHTA, CDR2 FQGNSA. The CDR3 bases are TGTGCCAGCAGCTTAGGATTAGCGGGAGAACGGGGAGATACGCAGTATTTT. Translated, it gives CASSLGLAGERGDTQYF.

This chain uses TRBV5-4 with TRBJ1-2; 8 bases line up with TRBD1. V gave up 4 bases and J gave up 6 bases; unmatched junction bases: 14. Germline V CDR1 and CDR2: SGHNT, YYREEE (reference sequence). The CDR3 is 16 residues long. This CDR3 reads CASSGILGQGIDGYTF. The CDR3 bases are TGTGCCAGCAGCGGGATTTTAGGACAGGGTATTGATGGCTACACCTTC.

J is TRBJ2-7 and V is TRBV7-9; 8 bases align to TRBD1. With V trimmed by 1 base and J by 3 bases, 2 bases remained unmatched. Germline V gene sequence: CDR1 SEHNR, CDR2 FQNEAQ (reference sequence). The CDR3 consists of 14 residues. The CDR3 loop is CASSLEGTGYEQYF. DNA of the CDR3: TGTGCCAGCAGCTTAGAAGGGACAGGCTACGAGCAGTACTTC.

The chain couples TRBV4-1 to TRBJ2-7; 9 nucleotides line up with TRBD1. The V gene end was trimmed by 2 bases and the J gene end by 3 bases; junction bases not matched to a gene: 2. The CDR3 consists of 14 residues. Germline CDR1 MGHRA, CDR2 YSYEKL. The CDR3 loop is CASSQPGQGYEQYF. CDR3 nucleotide sequence: TGCGCCAGCAGCCAACCGGGACAGGGCTACGAGCAGTACTTC.

This clone was seen a few times. The chain couples TRBV5-1 to TRBJ2-4; 7 bases are a match to TRBD2. With V trimmed by 2 bases and J by 6 bases, 11 bases remained unmatched. The germline V gene has CDR1 SGHRS and CDR2 YFSETQ. The CDR3 consists of 16 residues. CDR3 sequence: CASSLSTGTTLNIQYF. The CDR3 nucleotides read TGCGCCAGCAGCTTATCAACCGGGACTACCTTAAACATTCAGTACTTC.

V usage is TRBV9 and J usage is TRBJ2-1; TRBD2 matches 10 bases. This CDR3 is 15 amino acids long. Germline lookup yields CDR1 SGDLS and CDR2 YYNGEE. With 0 bases clipped from V and 4 bases from J, the junction kept 1 base outside the gene matches. The CDR3 loop reads CASSVELAGYNEQFF. For the CDR3, the DNA is TGTGCCAGCAGCGTAGAACTAGCGGGATACAATGAGCAGTTCTTC.

This chain joins TRBV2 and TRBJ1-4; 7 bases map to TRBD1. CDR3 size: 13 residues. Germline V gives CDR1 SNHLY, CDR2 FYNNEI. J lost 8 bases, V lost 6 bases, and 6 bases had no gene match. The CDR3 DNA reads TGTGCCAGCAGAGCACCACAGGGGGAAAAACTGTTTTTT. This gives the protein CASRAPQGEKLFF.

This clone was seen only once. V gene TRBV6-1 combines with J gene TRBJ1-3; a possible D gene is TRBD1 (6 bases). The CDR3 contains 16 residues. The V end lost 0 bases, the J end lost 5 bases, and 14 bases lay between the germline ends. From germline, CDR1 is MNHNS and CDR2 SASEGT. In nucleotides, the CDR3 is TGTGCCAGCAGTGAAGCTCAGGGGACGACGCGAAACACCATATATTTT. It specifies CASSEAQGTTRNTIYF.

This clone was seen a single time. The genes are TRBV5-1 and TRBJ2-7; D ambiguous. The CDR3 consists of 15 residues. With 0 bases removed from V and 0 bases from J, the gap between germline ends came to 10 bases. Germline CDR1 and CDR2: SGHRS and YFSETQ. Here the CDR3 DNA reads TGCGCCAGCAGCTTGGATACTGCCCACTCCTACGAGCAGTACTTC. Its protein product is CASSLDTAHSYEQYF.

The rearrangement links TRBV19 to TRBJ1-2; D not resolved. Germline V gene lookup returns CDR1 LNHDA and CDR2 SQIVND (reference sequence). The CDR3 has 11 amino acids. The V and J ends lost 7 bases and 8 bases respectively, with 11 bases between them. The DNA for the CDR3 is TGTGCCAGTACCCGAGGAGGGGGCTACACCTTC. It translates to CASTRGGGYTF.

J is TRBJ2-3 and V is TRBV7-2; D may be TRBD2 (7 bases). The CDR3 has 15 amino acids. Germline CDR1 and CDR2: SGHTA and FQGNSA. Trimming took 1 base from V and 5 from J, leaving 13 bases between them. In DNA form, the CDR3 reads TGTGCCAGCAGCTTAGATGGGGGAGGGGGAGATACGCAGTATTTT. As protein: CASSLDGGGGDTQYF.

V and J are TRBV18 and TRBJ2-2; perhaps TRBD1 as D (5 bases). Germline values: CDR1 KGHSH, CDR2 LQKENI. Trimming removed 3 bases at V and 0 bases at J, with 8 bases between. The CDR3 is 15 residues long. This CDR3 is CASSPQTANTGELFF. CDR3 bases: TGTGCCAGCTCACCCCAGACAGCGAACACCGGGGAGCTGTTTTTT.

The CDR3 region is CASSVKRTDTQYF. DNA for the CDR3: TGCGCCAGCAGTGTCAAGCGAACAGATACGCAGTATTTT. The chain is built from TRBV10-1 and TRBJ2-3; D is undetermined. The CDR3 is made up of 13 amino acids. Germline lookup yields CDR1 WNHNN and CDR2 SYGVQD (reference sequence). Deletions cut 4 bases from V and 3 bases from J, with 8 bases between.

There are a few counts of this clone. The chain recombines TRBV19 with TRBJ1-1; D remains ambiguous. Trimming took off 1 base at V and 5 bases at J, with 8 bases between the two ends. Germline V gene data show CDR1 as LNHDA and CDR2 as SQIVND (reference sequence). The CDR3 runs 13 residues. CDR3 bases: TGTGCCAGTAGTATAGGGTATGAGACTGAAGCTTTCTTT. Protein: CASSIGYETEAFF.

The count of this clone is one. This chain uses TRBV14 with TRBJ1-6, with 8 bases fitting TRBD1. The CDR3 is 20 amino acids. Germline assignment: CDR1 SGHDN and CDR2 FVKESK. The V gene end was trimmed by 4 bases and the J gene end by 0 bases; junction bases not matched to a gene: 14. The CDR3 nucleotides are TGTGCCAGCAGCCCTCGGACAGGGCGTATTACTAGCTCCTATAATTCACCCCTCCACTTT. Translating it yields CASSPRTGRITSSYNSPLHF.

This clone turned up a few times. CDR3 bases: TGTGCCTGGAGTGCCGGGACACTTAATCAGCCCCAGCATTTT. This gives the protein CAWSAGTLNQPQHF. The chain is built from TRBV30 and TRBJ1-5; maybe TRBD1 (6 bases). The V gene lost 1 base and the J gene lost 4 bases, with 11 bases spanning the gap. Germline V gene data show CDR1 as GTSNPN and CDR2 as SVGIG (reference sequence). There are 14 residues in the CDR3.

V is TRBV5-1 and J is TRBJ2-7; D is undetermined. Germline CDR1 and CDR2: SGHRS and YFSETQ. The length of the CDR3 is 14 residues. V dropped 4 bases and J dropped 0 bases, with 11 bases sitting between them. CDR3 in amino acids: CASSRSVSSYEQYF. The DNA of the CDR3 is TGCGCCAGCAGCCGCAGCGTGAGCTCCTACGAGCAGTACTTC.

The chain carries TRBV2 and TRBJ2-4; 7 bases line up with TRBD1. The V gene's germline CDR1 is SNHLY and CDR2 FYNNEI. V was clipped by 4 bases and J by 6 bases; unmatched bases: 3. There are 13 residues in the CDR3. DNA of the CDR3: TGTGCCAGCAGTGGAGCAGGGGGAAACATTCAGTACTTC. Translating it yields CASSGAGGNIQYF.

The J gene is TRBJ1-4, the V gene TRBV7-2; D not resolved. The CDR3 has 15 amino acids. Per the germline V gene, CDR1 is SGHTA and CDR2 is FQGNSA. Deletions cut 6 bases from V and 0 bases from J, with 11 bases between. CDR3 DNA: TGTGCCAGCAGTACCCGACTGGCAACTAATGAAAAACTGTTTTTT. Translating it yields CASSTRLATNEKLFF. The full variable domain, its missing parts supplied by reference TRBV7-2 and TRBJ1-4, is GAGVSQSPSNKVTEKGKDVELRCDPISGHTALYWYRQSLGQGLEFLIYFQGNSAPDKSGLPSDRFSAERTGGSVSTLTIQRTQQEDSAVYLCASSTRLATNEKLFFGSGTQLSVL.

The V and J genes are TRBV19 and TRBJ2-1; weak D call: TRBD2 (6 bases). The germline V gene has CDR1 LNHDA and CDR2 SQIVND (reference sequence). The CDR3 runs 14 residues. V was trimmed by 2 bases and J by 9 bases, leaving 14 bases between them. CDR3 DNA sequence: TGTGCCAGTAGTATAACCGGGAGTTTAGCTGAGCAGTTCTTC. This codes for CASSITGSLAEQFF.